This T cell receptor beta chain was captured in a study of cytomegalovirus exposure and HLA in healthy donors. Study outcomes and limitations: TCR sequences were mostly rare, though some public TCRs occurred in many donors. In a later analysis, first-cohort TCR clusters were found to tend to co-occur in the 130 or so validation repertoires.

The repertoire was sequenced with immunoSEQ multiplex PCR; TCRdb's copy has only in-frame clones and lacks some. Found here are approximately 160,000 clones, less than 90% of them singletons; the top ten hold around 5%. This clone turned up a few times. Its specificity is not known. The sequenced material came from PBMCs. The clonotype comes from a woman in her thirties in good health and CMV-seronegative.

As DNA, the CDR3 is TGTGCCAGTAGTACCGCCGGAGTCAGGGAGCCCCAGCATTTT. Residues: CASSTAGVREPQHF. The chain has TRBV19 and TRBJ1-5; tentatively, D is TRBD1 (5 bases). Germline V CDR1 and CDR2: LNHDA, SQIVND (reference sequence). The CDR3 sequence is 14 residues long. V was shortened by 4 bases and J by 8 bases, with 15 bases between the two germline ends.